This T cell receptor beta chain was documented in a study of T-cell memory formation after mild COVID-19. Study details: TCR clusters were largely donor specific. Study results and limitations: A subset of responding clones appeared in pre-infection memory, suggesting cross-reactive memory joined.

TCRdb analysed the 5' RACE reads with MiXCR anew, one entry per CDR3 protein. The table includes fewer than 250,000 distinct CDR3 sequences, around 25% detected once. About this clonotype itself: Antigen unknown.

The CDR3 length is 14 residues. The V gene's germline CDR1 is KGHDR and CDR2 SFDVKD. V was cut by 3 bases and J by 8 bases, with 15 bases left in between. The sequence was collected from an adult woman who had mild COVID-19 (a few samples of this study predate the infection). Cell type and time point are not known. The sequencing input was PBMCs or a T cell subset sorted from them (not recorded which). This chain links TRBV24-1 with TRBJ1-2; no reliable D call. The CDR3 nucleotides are TGTGCCACCAGTGATCGGGCCGTGAGAAAGGGCTACACCTTC. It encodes CATSDRAVRKGYTF.